This T cell receptor beta chain derives from a study of T-cell memory formation after mild COVID-19. TCRdb independently ran MiXCR on the 5' RACE reads; one entry per CDR3 protein. The data hold 40,000 to 60,000 distinct CDR3 sequences, with around 7.3% observed a single time. This clonotype was seen only a few times. This CDR3 is built from 17 residues. The ends lost 1 base at V and 6 bases at J; junction bases unmatched: 10. Germline V gene lookup returns CDR1 LGHNA and CDR2 YNFKEQ. The sample was PBMCs or a T cell subset sorted from them (not recorded which). The chain recombines TRBV4-2 with TRBJ2-3; the match to TRBD2 covers 10 bases. The receptor was isolated from a man younger than 35 who had mild COVID-19 (a few samples of this study predate the infection). Cell type and time point are not known. The DNA for the CDR3 is TGTGCCAGCAGCCAAGGGTCGCTAGCGGGGGCAAGGGATACGCAGTATTTT. Protein sequence: CASSQGSLAGARDTQYF.